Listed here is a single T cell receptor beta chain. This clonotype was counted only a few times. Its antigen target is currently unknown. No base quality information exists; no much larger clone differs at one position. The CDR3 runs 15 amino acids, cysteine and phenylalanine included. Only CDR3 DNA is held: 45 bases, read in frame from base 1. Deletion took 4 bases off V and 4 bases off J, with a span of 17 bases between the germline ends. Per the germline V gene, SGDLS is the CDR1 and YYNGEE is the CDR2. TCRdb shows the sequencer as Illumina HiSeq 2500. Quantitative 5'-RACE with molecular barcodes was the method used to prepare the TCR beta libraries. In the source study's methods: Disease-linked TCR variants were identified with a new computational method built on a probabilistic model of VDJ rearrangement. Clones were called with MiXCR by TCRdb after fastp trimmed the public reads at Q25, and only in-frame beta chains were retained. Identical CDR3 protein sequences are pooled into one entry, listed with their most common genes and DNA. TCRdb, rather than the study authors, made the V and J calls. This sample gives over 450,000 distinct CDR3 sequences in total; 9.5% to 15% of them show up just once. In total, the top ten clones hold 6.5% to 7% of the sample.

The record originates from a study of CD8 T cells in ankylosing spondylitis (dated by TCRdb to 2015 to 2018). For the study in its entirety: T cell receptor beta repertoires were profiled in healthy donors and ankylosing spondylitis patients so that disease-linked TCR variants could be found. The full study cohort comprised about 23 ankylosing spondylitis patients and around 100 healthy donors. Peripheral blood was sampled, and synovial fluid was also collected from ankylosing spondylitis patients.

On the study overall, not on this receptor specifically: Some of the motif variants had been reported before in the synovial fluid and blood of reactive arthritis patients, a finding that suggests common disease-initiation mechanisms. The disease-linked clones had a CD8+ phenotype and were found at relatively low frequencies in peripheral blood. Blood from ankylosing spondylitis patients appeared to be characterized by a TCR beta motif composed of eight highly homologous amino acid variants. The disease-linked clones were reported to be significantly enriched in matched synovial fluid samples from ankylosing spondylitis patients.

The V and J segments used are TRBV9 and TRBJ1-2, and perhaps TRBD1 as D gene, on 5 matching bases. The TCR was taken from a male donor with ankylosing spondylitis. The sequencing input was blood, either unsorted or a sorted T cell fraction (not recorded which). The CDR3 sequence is CASSSRDGSRYGYTF. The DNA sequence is TGTGCCAGCAGCTCACGGGACGGCAGCCGCTATGGCTACACCTTC.